This T cell receptor beta chain was identified during a study of cytomegalovirus exposure and HLA in healthy donors. This CDR3 is built from 14 residues. Germline V CDR1 and CDR2: SGHDT, YYEEEE. Trimming took off 0 bases at V and 0 bases at J, with 6 bases between the two ends. Primers for the PCR totalled 60 Vbeta and 13 Jbeta. Data came from immunoSEQ multiplex PCR; TCRdb stores just in-frame clones and leaves some out. The sample records approximately 110,000 clones, approximately 70% being singletons. This TCR derives from a woman younger than 45 in good health and CMV-seronegative. V gene TRBV5-6 combines with J gene TRBJ1-1; D gene unclear. Sequencing was carried out using PBMCs. The CDR3, as DNA: TGTGCCAGCAGCTTGGTCCAGGTGAACACTGAAGCTTTCTTT. Translated, it gives CASSLVQVNTEAFF. Based on the CDR3 plus reference TRBV5-6 and TRBJ1-1, the full variable domain is DAGVTQSPTHLIKTRGQQVTLRCSPKSGHDTVSWYQQALGQGPQFIFQYYEEEERQRGNFPDRFSGHQFPNYSSELNVNALLLGDSALYLCASSLVQVNTEAFFGQGTRLTVV.